One and the same sample provided the 24 T cell receptor beta chains below, sequenced in a study of blood T cells in healthy people across ages. PCR was performed a second time for about 7 to 12 cycles using a sample-barcoded 5' primer and a J-beta primer mix. MiXCR was run by TCRdb on the 5' RACE reads, yielding one entry per CDR3 protein. The table lists 790,000 or so distinct CDR3 sequences, about 45% of them singletons, with around a sixth in the top ten. The sample comprised blood. These receptors all stem from a man older than 75 in good health.

The rearrangement joins TRBV19 to TRBJ2-3; TRBD2 matches 8 bases. Per germline, CDR1 LNHDA and CDR2 SQIVND (reference sequence). V was pared by 7 bases and J by 2 bases, with 11 bases of the junction left unmatched. The CDR3 sequence is 16 residues long. This CDR3 is CASKELAGTPTDTQYF. The CDR3 DNA sequence: TGTGCCAGTAAGGAGTTAGCGGGAACCCCCACAGATACGCAGTATTTT.

This clonotype was counted between two and nine times. This sequence joins TRBV28 and TRBJ2-5; 7 nucleotides line up with TRBD2. Losses at the gene ends were 7 bases for V and 3 bases for J; bases not matched to a gene: 11. The CDR3 has 15 amino acids. Per germline, CDR1 MDHEN and CDR2 SYDVKM. Here the CDR3 DNA reads TGTGCCAGCACCTGGGGGGGACGACAAGAAGAGACCCAGTACTTC. Protein: CASTWGGRQEETQYF.

In its sample, this clonotype was seen a few times. CDR3 bases: TGTGCCAGCAGCTCCCACGGACAGGGACCAGAGACCCAGTACTTC. It yields the protein CASSSHGQGPETQYF. The chain joins TRBV7-2 to TRBJ2-5, with 8 bases identical to TRBD1. The CDR3 contains 15 residues. Germline CDR1 SGHTA, CDR2 FQGNSA. Losses at the gene ends were 4 bases for V and 4 bases for J; bases not matched to a gene: 8.

The chain combines TRBV7-3 with TRBJ2-3; D gene unclear. Germline CDR1 SGHTA, CDR2 FQGTGA. The CDR3 sequence is 16 residues long. The V end was cut by 2 bases, the J end by 3 bases, with 15 bases between. This chain's CDR3 is CASSLGLSGVTDTQYF. The CDR3 coding sequence is TGTGCCAGCAGCTTAGGTCTCAGTGGGGTAACAGATACGCAGTATTTT. The entire variable domain, with the rest obtained from reference TRBV7-3 and TRBJ2-3, is as follows: GAGVSQTPSNKVTEKGKYVELRCDPISGHTALYWYRQSLGQGPEFLIYFQGTGAADDSGLPNDRFFAVRPEGSVSTLKIQRTERGDSAVYLCASSLGLSGVTDTQYFGPGTRLTVL.

This chain links TRBV11-2 with TRBJ2-1; the D call may be TRBD1 or TRBD2 (5 bases each). V was shortened by 2 bases and J by 3 bases, with 14 bases between the two germline ends. Germline-derived CDR1 and CDR2 are SGHAT and FQNNGV. The CDR3 has 16 residues. In DNA form, the CDR3 reads TGTGCCAGCAGCTTAACAGGCGGGCTACTCTACAATGAGCAGTTCTTC. The encoded protein is CASSLTGGLLYNEQFF.

To note about this clonotype: One junction end does not reproduce the germline sequence, and a read error may be involved. V is TRBV7-2 and J is TRBJ2-5; 10 positions match TRBD1. The CDR3 loop spans 16 amino acids. The germline gives CDR1 SGHTA, CDR2 FQGNSA. CDR3 DNA sequence: TGTGCCAGCAACTTAGCACCGACAGGGGGCCAGGAGACCCAGTACTTC. Encoded protein: CASNLAPTGGQETQYF.

CDR3 sequence: CASSLAMGGTDTQYF. CDR3 sequence (DNA): TGCGCCAGCAGCTTGGCCATGGGCGGCACAGATACGCAGTATTTT. The genes are TRBV5-1 and TRBJ2-3; D unresolved. Deletions cut 0 bases from V and 1 base from J, with 9 bases between. CDR3 length: 15 residues. The germline gives CDR1 SGHRS, CDR2 YFSETQ.

This chain links TRBV24-1 with TRBJ2-5; D is perhaps TRBD1 or TRBD2 (5 bases each). The ends were cut back, 2 bases at V and 5 bases at J, with 17 bases in the middle. This CDR3 region has 16 residues. Germline V gives CDR1 KGHDR, CDR2 SFDVKD. The CDR3 coding sequence is TGTGCCACCAGTGATTACTCGCGAGGGGATCGGGAGACCCAGTACTTC. As protein: CATSDYSRGDRETQYF.

This clonotype was detected a few times. V is TRBV5-1 and J is TRBJ2-1, with 12 bases lining up with TRBD2. CDR3 size: 17 residues. V was clipped by 3 bases and J by 8 bases; unmatched bases: 12. Germline CDR1 reads SGHRS; CDR2 reads YFSETQ. The CDR3 nucleotides are TGCGCCAGCAGCTCCTACCTGACTAGCGGGAGTAGCGATGAGCAGTTCTTC. As protein: CASSSYLTSGSSDEQFF.

The rearrangement links TRBV6-1 to TRBJ2-7; D might be TRBD2 (6 bases). CDR1 is MNHNS and CDR2 is SASEGT in the germline V gene. Trimming took off 2 bases at V and 2 bases at J, with 13 bases between the two ends. This CDR3 is 15 amino acids long. The CDR3 region is CASSERVGGTYEQYF. CDR3 bases: TGTGCCAGCAGTGAAAGGGTCGGAGGGACCTACGAGCAGTACTTC.

The V gene is TRBV20-1, the J gene TRBJ2-3, with unresolved D. Trimming stripped 0 bases from V and 4 bases from J, with 14 bases between. Per germline, CDR1 DFQATT and CDR2 SNEGSKA (reference sequence). The CDR3 consists of 15 residues. This CDR3 reads CSARDFLPTADTQYF. In nucleotides, the CDR3 is TGCAGTGCTAGAGATTTTCTTCCTACAGCAGATACGCAGTATTTT.

This chain links TRBV12-3 or TRBV12-4 with TRBJ2-1, with D perhaps given as TRBD1 or TRBD2 (6 bases each). This CDR3 comprises 17 residues. V was cut by 5 bases and J by 0 bases, with 17 bases left in between. DNA for the CDR3: TGTGCCAGCAGTAGGGGGGCGGGACCACTCTCCTACAATGAGCAGTTCTTC. Amino acid sequence: CASSRGAGPLSYNEQFF.

This clonotype was seen ten or more times. The chain links TRBV29-1 to TRBJ2-1; 16 positions agree with TRBD2. CDR1 and CDR2 (germline): SQVTM, ANQGSEA. J gave up 14 bases and V 4 bases, and 8 bases lay outside the gene matches. The length of the CDR3 is 14 residues. CDR3 DNA: TGCAGCGTTGTCGGGACTAGCGGGAGGGCGAACAAGTTCTTC. Translating it yields CSVVGTSGRANKFF.

This clonotype was seen ten or more times. This chain connects TRBV7-2 to TRBJ2-1; D is perhaps TRBD1 (5 bases). V lost 2 bases to trimming and J lost 10 bases, with 9 bases between them. Germline lookup yields CDR1 SGHTA and CDR2 FQGNSA. The CDR3 is 12 amino acids. The CDR3 region is CASSLQPGEQFF. CDR3 bases: TGTGCCAGCAGCTTACAGCCAGGGGAGCAGTTCTTC.

This clonotype was recorded a few times. The rearrangement links TRBV5-8 to TRBJ2-6; D not certain. The V end was cut by 0 bases, the J end by 3 bases, with 4 bases between. CDR1 is SGHTS, CDR2 YDEGEE, per germline. The CDR3 extends over 14 amino acids. In DNA form, the CDR3 reads TGTGCCAGCAGCTTGGCCTTTGGGGCCAACGTCCTGACTTTC. Its translation: CASSLAFGANVLTF.

On this clonotype: Germline and junction disagree at one end, which may indicate a read error. CDR3 DNA sequence: TGCAGCATTGAAGCTAGCGGGAGCAGCTACGAGCAGTACTTC. Protein sequence: CSIEASGSSYEQYF. The chain recombines TRBV29-1 with TRBJ2-5; 10 bases are a match to TRBD2. The DNA end is a closer match to TRBJ2-7, so the J assignment may be wrong. CDR3 length: 14 residues. CDR1 and CDR2 (germline): SQVTM, ANQGSEA.

The V gene is TRBV28, the J gene TRBJ2-3; TRBD2 agrees at 7 bases. Trimming took 8 bases from V and 0 from J; bases not matched to a gene: 14. The CDR3 runs to 17 residues. From germline, CDR1 is MDHEN and CDR2 SYDVKM. The CDR3 nucleotides read TGTGCCAGCCGAATCACTGGTGCAGCGGGGAGCACAGATACGCAGTATTTT. Amino acid sequence: CASRITGAAGSTDTQYF. The full variable domain, with the rest looked up from reference TRBV28 and TRBJ2-3, is DVKVTQSSRYLVKRTGEKVFLECVQDMDHENMFWYRQDPGLGLRLIYFSYDVKMKEKGDIPEGYSVSREKKERFSLILESASTNQTSMYLCASRITGAAGSTDTQYFGPGTRLTVL.

J is TRBJ2-7 and V is TRBV20-1; TRBD2 agrees at 7 bases. CDR1 and CDR2 (germline): DFQATT, SNEGSKA (reference sequence). The V segment lost 6 bases and the J segment 7 bases; nucleotides outside the gene matches: 6. The CDR3 sequence is 11 residues long. The CDR3 region is CSARDYSEQYF. The CDR3 DNA follows: TGCAGTGCGCGGGACTATTCAGAGCAGTACTTC.

V gene TRBV7-3 combines with J gene TRBJ2-5; perhaps TRBD1 as D (5 bases). Trimming shortened V by 5 bases and J by 2 bases, and 12 bases separated the two germline ends. Germline values: CDR1 SGHTA, CDR2 FQGTGA. The CDR3 runs 14 residues. CDR3 coding DNA: TGTGCCAGCAGCCCAGACAGCACTCAAGAGACCCAGTACTTC. As protein: CASSPDSTQETQYF.

Points on this clonotype: A much larger clone differs by one base, so this may be a read error. The CDR3 bases are TGCAGCGTTGAAGACGTCCTAGCGGGAGTATACAATGAGCAGTACTTC. Its translation is CSVEDVLAGVYNEQYF. This chain links TRBV29-1 with TRBJ2-7; the match to TRBD2 covers 10 bases. The germline V gene encodes CDR1 SQVTM and CDR2 ANQGSEA. The ends lost 0 bases at V and 7 bases at J; junction bases unmatched: 12. The CDR3 is 16 residues long.

Notes on this clonotype: A single base separates this from a much larger clone, so it may be a read error. The rearrangement links TRBV4-2 to TRBJ2-1, with no clear D. The V and J ends lost 3 bases and 8 bases respectively, with 14 bases between them. The germline V gene encodes CDR1 LGHNA and CDR2 YNFKEQ. CDR3 size: 14 residues. CDR3 bases: TGTGCCAGCAGCCATGATAGCAGGAACGATGAGCAGTTCTTC. It yields the protein CASSHDSRNDEQFF.

This chain joins TRBV6-1 and TRBJ1-5; a weak D match, TRBD1 (5 bases). Trimming left V 3 bases short and J 3 bases short, with 12 bases between. The CDR3 has 15 amino acids. The germline CDR1 and CDR2 sequences are MNHNS and SASEGT. The CDR3 region is CASSDTGAPNQPQHF. The CDR3 coding sequence is TGTGCCAGCAGTGACACCGGGGCCCCCAATCAGCCCCAGCATTTT.

The chain combines TRBV18 with TRBJ2-3, with D possibly matching TRBD2 (6 bases). Per the germline V gene, CDR1 is KGHSH and CDR2 is LQKENI. V was shortened by 2 bases and J by 4 bases, with 13 bases between the two germline ends. CDR3 length: 15 residues. The CDR3 loop is CASSPAGRSPDTQYF. Written as DNA, the CDR3 is TGTGCCAGCTCACCAGCCGGGAGAAGTCCAGATACGCAGTATTTT.

This clonotype showed up many times. This sequence joins TRBV12-3 or TRBV12-4 and TRBJ2-3; 13 positions match TRBD2. The CDR3 runs to 15 residues. V shed 5 bases and J 4 bases; nucleotides not matched to a gene: 3. The CDR3 loop reads CASSGTSGNPDTQYF. The CDR3 region has the DNA TGTGCCAGCAGTGGGACTAGCGGGAACCCAGATACGCAGTATTTT.